This entry features one T cell receptor (beta chain) sequence. Its cognate antigen is unknown. The entry originates in a study of cytomegalovirus exposure and HLA in healthy donors. Trimming shortened V by 11 bases and J by 2 bases, and 7 bases separated the two germline ends. Germline V gene lookup returns CDR1 SNHLY and CDR2 FYNNEI. This CDR3 is built from 11 residues. The study's findings and limits: Generally TCR sequences proved uncommon, though certain public TCRs appeared in numerous donors.

Measured with immunoSEQ multiplex PCR; TCRdb has only the in-frame clones, and not every one. The sample yields approximately 220,000 clones, approximately 90% seen once. The sequence was collected from a man aged 18 to 30 in good health and CMV-seronegative. The specimen sequenced was PBMCs. The chain is built from TRBV2 and TRBJ2-1, with D perhaps TRBD1 (5 bases). This chain's CDR3 is CAGATYNEQFF. The CDR3 region has the DNA TGTGCCGGGGCCACCTACAATGAGCAGTTCTTC.